Detailed here is one T cell receptor beta chain. Antigen specificity is unknown. This sample stems from a study of beta chain features in type 1 diabetes. Study results and limitations: Using cDNA template may skew counts toward highly expressing activated cells. Equally in patients and controls, shorter templates might have been favored by PCR.

The germline V gene has CDR1 SGHVS and CDR2 FNYEAQ. Germline trimming cut 1 base from V and 1 base from J; bases unmatched to any gene: 3. CDR3 length: 15 residues. The entirety of the isolated RNA underwent reverse transcription, so expressed TCRB transcripts were sequenced. Method: immunoSEQ multiplex PCR; TCRdb's copy keeps in-frame clones and lacks some. The sample shows roughly 500,000 clones, 30% of them seen only once. This receptor was identified in a man in his late teens or twenties in good health. The chain couples TRBV7-6 to TRBJ2-7, with 8 bases lining up with TRBD2. Sequences were obtained from naive CD4+ T cells from blood. The CDR3 here is CASSLEAGGSYEQYF. The CDR3 DNA reads as TGTGCCAGCAGCTTAGAGGCGGGAGGATCCTACGAGCAGTACTTC.